This T cell receptor beta chain was sequenced in a study of T cells in Graves' hyperthyroidism and ophthalmopathy. From RNA transcripts, TCR beta CDR3 regions were amplified. The TCR CDR3 first-round RT-PCR relied on the HTBI primer set. TCRdb independently ran MiXCR on the multiplex PCR reads; one entry per CDR3 protein. Among about 290,000 distinct CDR3 sequences listed, about 14% were seen once. In making diagnoses, clinical symptoms, serum thyroxine and TRAb, thyroid ultrasound and orbital computed tomography were all used. Preceding any ophthalmopathy symptoms, the blood sample dates from first hyperthyroidism diagnosis. The sample holds many counts of this clonotype. This CDR3 has 17 amino acids. Between the trimmed V and J ends, which lost 0 bases and 3 bases, there was a span of 18 bases. CDR1 and CDR2 (germline): MNHEY, SMNVEV (reference sequence).

The receptor comes from a woman under 40 with Graves' hyperthyroidism that later progressed to Graves' ophthalmopathy. The rearrangement links TRBV27 to TRBJ2-7; perhaps TRBD2 as D (5 bases). The sequenced sample consisted of blood. This CDR3 is CASSLSGLPSSLYEQYF. Here the CDR3 DNA reads TGTGCCAGCAGTTTATCTGGACTCCCATCCTCCCTCTACGAGCAGTACTTC.